Each of the 21 T cell receptor beta chains below was sequenced from the same sample in a study of blood T cell repertoires in COVID-19. Libraries were prepared by immunoSEQ multiplex PCR; TCRdb keeps only in-frame clonotypes and omits some of them. Among about 440,000 clones listed, approximately 90% were seen once. The specimen sequenced was PBMCs or T cells enriched from blood (not recorded which). The receptor set was obtained from a young woman with acute COVID-19.

V gene TRBV30 combines with J gene TRBJ2-7; D uncertain. CDR1 and CDR2 (germline): GTSNPN, SVGIG (reference sequence). The CDR3 runs 13 residues. The V end was cut by 2 bases, the J end by 3 bases, with 11 bases between. For the CDR3, the DNA is TGTGCCTGGAGTTGGATCGCGGACTACGAGCAGTACTTC. This sequence encodes CAWSWIADYEQYF. The entire variable domain, with the rest obtained from reference TRBV30 and TRBJ2-7, is as follows: SQTIHQWPATLVQPVGSPLSLECTVEGTSNPNLYWYRQAAGRGLQLLFYSVGIGQISSEVPQNLSASRPQDRQFILSSKKLLLSDSGFYLCAWSWIADYEQYFGPGTRLTVT.

For the CDR3, the DNA is TGTGCCAGCAGAAGGAGGGTCGGCTCCTATAATTCACCCCTCCACTTT. It specifies CASRRRVGSYNSPLHF. The chain is built from TRBV2 and TRBJ1-6; D not certain. The CDR3 contains 16 residues. Per germline, CDR1 SNHLY and CDR2 FYNNEI. Trimming shortened V by 6 bases and J by 0 bases, and 12 bases separated the two germline ends. The entire variable domain, with the rest obtained from reference TRBV2 and TRBJ1-6, is as follows: EPEVTQTPSHQVTQMGQEVILRCVPISNHLYFYWYRQILGQKVEFLVSFYNNEISEKSEIFDDQFSVERPDGSNFTLKIRSTKLEDSAMYFCASRRRVGSYNSPLHFGNGTRLTVT.

The J gene is TRBJ1-4, the V gene TRBV6-5; tentatively, D is TRBD1 (6 bases). Germline-derived CDR1 and CDR2 are MNHEY and SVGAGI. This CDR3 region has 14 residues. V was clipped by 5 bases and J by 6 bases, with 13 bases between them. The CDR3 protein is CASSPGALDEKLFF. The CDR3 DNA is TGTGCCAGCAGTCCAGGGGCCCTAGATGAAAAACTGTTTTTT.

J is TRBJ2-1 and V is TRBV5-8; no clear D gene. Trimming stripped 2 bases from V and 4 bases from J, with 4 bases between. Germline CDR1 and CDR2: SGHTS and YDEGEE. The length of the CDR3 is 12 residues. The CDR3 here is CASSLRYNEQFF. In nucleotides, the CDR3 is TGTGCCAGCAGCTTACGGTACAATGAGCAGTTCTTC.

The chain combines TRBV19 with TRBJ2-2; 7 positions match TRBD1. V lost 7 bases and J lost 3; bases outside the gene matches: 5. This CDR3 is 14 amino acids long. CDR1 is LNHDA, CDR2 SQIVND, per germline (reference sequence). CDR3 region: CASKGTVYTGELFF. CDR3 nucleotide sequence: TGTGCCAGTAAAGGGACAGTCTACACCGGGGAGCTGTTTTTT.

The chain has TRBV7-2 and TRBJ1-6; D not certain. The length of the CDR3 is 13 residues. Germline V gene lookup returns CDR1 SGHTA and CDR2 FQGNSA. Trimming cost V 5 bases and J 10 bases, with 12 bases left between them. The CDR3 reads CASSDGLGSPLHF. The DNA for the CDR3 is TGTGCCAGCAGCGACGGACTTGGGTCACCCCTCCACTTT.

This clone was found once. CDR3 loop: CASSQVRGTYEQYF. DNA of the CDR3: TGTGCCAGCAGCCAAGTTCGGGGAACCTACGAGCAGTACTTC. This chain links TRBV14 with TRBJ2-7; possibly TRBD2 for D (5 bases). The CDR3 sequence is 14 residues long. V gave up 1 base and J gave up 2 bases, with 9 bases separating them. Germline CDR1 reads SGHDN; CDR2 reads FVKESK. The complete variable domain, with remaining parts taken from reference TRBV14 and TRBJ2-7, reads EAGVTQFPSHSVIEKGQTVTLRCDPISGHDNLYWYRRVMGKEIKFLLHFVKESKQDESGMPNNRFLAERTGGTYSTLKVQPAELEDSGVYFCASSQVRGTYEQYFGPGTRLTVT.

The chain recombines TRBV5-4 with TRBJ2-3; D is ambiguous. In germline, CDR1 is SGHNT, CDR2 YYREEE (reference sequence). The CDR3 totals 13 residues. V shed 8 bases and J shed 1 base, with 11 bases lying between them. As DNA, the CDR3 is TGTGCCAGTCAGGCAAGTCGCACAGATACGCAGTATTTT. Amino acid sequence: CASQASRTDTQYF.

This chain joins TRBV28 and TRBJ2-3; D unresolved. Germline assignment: CDR1 MDHEN and CDR2 SYDVKM. Trimming pared 3 bases from V and 5 bases from J, leaving 6 bases between. The CDR3 totals 12 residues. CDR3 sequence: CASSLYLDTQYF. The CDR3 nucleotides are TGTGCCAGCAGTTTGTATTTAGATACGCAGTATTTT.

The rearrangement links TRBV19 to TRBJ1-5; 9 nucleotides match TRBD1. This CDR3 is built from 15 residues. With V trimmed by 7 bases and J by 6 bases, 10 bases remained unmatched. Germline values: CDR1 LNHDA, CDR2 SQIVND (reference sequence). CDR3 coding DNA: TGTGCCAGTATACGGACAGGGGAAATGGGTCAGCCCCAGCATTTT. The encoded protein is CASIRTGEMGQPQHF.

The chain combines TRBV7-9 with TRBJ1-2; D might be TRBD1 (6 bases). The V end lost 5 bases, the J end lost 3 bases, and 16 bases lay between the germline ends. In germline, CDR1 is SEHNR, CDR2 FQNEAQ (reference sequence). The CDR3 contains 15 residues. Here the CDR3 reads CASSPAGGWYYGYTF. The CDR3 DNA reads TGTGCCAGCAGCCCAGCTGGGGGCTGGTACTATGGCTACACCTTC.

CDR3 in DNA: TGTGCCAGCAACAGGGACATGAACACTGAAGCTTTCTTT. Its translation is CASNRDMNTEAFF. The J gene is TRBJ1-1, the V gene TRBV25-1, with D possibly TRBD1 on 6 matching bases. Looked up from germline, CDR1 is MGHDK and CDR2 is SYGVNS. CDR3 length: 13 residues. V was trimmed by 7 bases and J by 0 bases, leaving 9 bases between them.

The chain has TRBV30 and TRBJ1-2; the D gene is possibly TRBD1 (5 bases). The CDR3 totals 14 residues. V dropped 3 bases and J dropped 2 bases, with 13 bases sitting between them. Germline CDR1 and CDR2: GTSNPN and SVGIG (reference sequence). The CDR3 DNA sequence: TGTGCCTGGAGCCTTTTAGACAGAAACTATGGCTACACCTTC. As protein: CAWSLLDRNYGYTF.

This clone appeared a single time. The V gene is TRBV7-9, the J gene TRBJ2-1; tentatively, D is TRBD1 (6 bases). Trimming left V 5 bases short and J 3 bases short, with 11 bases between. Germline loops: CDR1 SEHNR, CDR2 FQNEAQ (reference sequence). The CDR3 runs 14 residues. CDR3 protein: CASSPDSLYNEQFF. As DNA, the CDR3 is TGTGCCAGCAGCCCGGACAGCCTCTACAATGAGCAGTTCTTC.

The rearrangement joins TRBV11-2 to TRBJ1-1; tentatively, D is TRBD1 (6 bases). Looked up from germline, CDR1 is SGHAT and CDR2 is FQNNGV. Trimming pared 5 bases from V and 10 bases from J, leaving 11 bases between. The CDR3 is 11 amino acids. The CDR3 is CASSGQLAAFF. The CDR3 DNA reads TGTGCCAGCAGCGGACAGCTGGCAGCTTTCTTT.

The V call is TRBV11-2, the J call TRBJ2-1, with 9 positions matching TRBD1. Germline-derived CDR1 and CDR2 are SGHAT and FQNNGV. This CDR3 comprises 14 residues. After removal of 2 bases from V and 6 bases from J, the junction contained 2 bases not matched to a gene. The CDR3 DNA is TGTGCCAGCAGCTTAACGGGACAGGGCAATGAGCAGTTCTTC. It encodes CASSLTGQGNEQFF. Full variable domain (remainder filled in from reference TRBV11-2 and TRBJ2-1): EAGVAQSPRYKIIEKRQSVAFWCNPISGHATLYWYQQILGQGPKLLIQFQNNGVVDDSQLPKDRFSAERLKGVDSTLKIQPAKLEDSAVYLCASSLTGQGNEQFFGPGTRLTVL.

The chain has TRBV19 and TRBJ2-1; tentative D call: TRBD2 (6 bases). Trimming removed 7 bases at V and 9 bases at J, with 19 bases between. Germline V lookup: CDR1 LNHDA, CDR2 SQIVND (reference sequence). The CDR3 totals 14 residues. CDR3 amino acids: CASNVAEGMGEQFF. The CDR3 DNA sequence: TGTGCCAGTAACGTAGCGGAGGGAATGGGTGAGCAGTTCTTC.

This rearrangement joins TRBV7-9 to TRBJ1-1, with D unclear. The CDR3 has 15 amino acids. From germline, CDR1 is SEHNR and CDR2 FQNEAQ (reference sequence). Trimming removed 1 base at V and 1 base at J, with 10 bases between. CDR3 bases: TGTGCCAGCAGCTTAGAAGTCTTCGGGAACACTGAAGCTTTCTTT. It yields the protein CASSLEVFGNTEAFF.

This chain joins TRBV15 and TRBJ1-3; D remains unclear. Trimming stripped 7 bases from V and 4 bases from J, with 11 bases between. CDR3 length equals 13 residues. The germline gives CDR1 LNHNV, CDR2 YYDKDF (reference sequence). Here the CDR3 reads CATNEYYGNTIYF. The CDR3, as DNA: TGTGCCACCAATGAGTACTACGGAAACACCATATATTTT.

The gene calls are TRBV5-6 and TRBJ1-5; D gene uncertain. Trimming took 3 bases from V and 0 from J, leaving 10 bases between them. Germline V gives CDR1 SGHDT, CDR2 YYEEEE. CDR3 length equals 15 residues. CDR3 amino acids: CASSSTSRSNQPQHF. The CDR3 DNA follows: TGTGCCAGCAGCTCGACATCACGTAGCAATCAGCCCCAGCATTTT.

The gene calls are TRBV28 and TRBJ1-2, with TRBD1 matching over 8 bases. With 6 bases clipped from V and 4 bases from J, the junction kept 10 bases outside the gene matches. The germline gives CDR1 MDHEN, CDR2 SYDVKM. The length of the CDR3 is 15 residues. The CDR3 sequence is CASSQGTGAPYGYTF. The CDR3 DNA is TGTGCCAGCAGCCAAGGGACAGGTGCGCCCTATGGCTACACCTTC.